The clone carrying this T cell receptor beta chain has just one count. What it binds is not known. CDR1 is SGHRS and CDR2 is YFSETQ in the germline V gene. CDR3 size: 13 residues. V shed 4 bases and J shed 5 bases, with 9 bases lying between them. Using immunoSEQ multiplex PCR, the repertoire was profiled, and TCRdb retains in-frame clones only, with some absent. The table records hundreds of thousands of clones, about 80% of them present only once. These data originate in a study of Ad26.COV2.S vaccination and SARS-CoV-2 variants. Study-wide context: Recipients of Ad26.COV2.S got it intramuscularly, once or twice 56 days apart.

Overall study findings and caveats: Vaccinated individuals (as opposed to placebo recipients) had higher spike-specific TCR breadth. Comparable non-spike TCR breadth was observed in vaccine and placebo recipients. Reportedly, spike-specific CD8+ and CD4+ T cell responses achieved substantial breadth once vaccination had taken place.

Treatment here: around 19 received Ad26.COV2.S at low or high dose, single or two shots; about 5 received placebo; per-sample allocation not given. At day 63 after the first vaccine or placebo injection, samples were drawn. This receptor was taken from a person aged 18-60 years who received the Ad26.COV2.S COVID-19 vaccine or a placebo. The chain carries TRBV5-1 and TRBJ2-2, with D unclear. The sample here was peripheral blood, taken in a trial of Ad26.COV2.S vaccine versus placebo. In DNA, the CDR3 is TGCGCCAGCAGCATCGATCATACCGGGGAGCTGTTTTTT. Its protein is CASSIDHTGELFF.